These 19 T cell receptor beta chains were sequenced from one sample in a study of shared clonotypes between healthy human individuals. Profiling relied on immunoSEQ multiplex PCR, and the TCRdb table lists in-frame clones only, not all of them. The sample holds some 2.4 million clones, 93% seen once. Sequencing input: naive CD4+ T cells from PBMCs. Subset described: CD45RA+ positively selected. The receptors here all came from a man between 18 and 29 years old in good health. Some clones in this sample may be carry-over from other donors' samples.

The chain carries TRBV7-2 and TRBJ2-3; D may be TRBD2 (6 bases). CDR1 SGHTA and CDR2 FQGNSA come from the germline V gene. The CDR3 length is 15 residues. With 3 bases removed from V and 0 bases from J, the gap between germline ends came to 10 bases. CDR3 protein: CASSFLGTSTDTQYF. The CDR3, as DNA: TGTGCCAGCAGCTTCTTGGGGACTAGCACAGATACGCAGTATTTT.

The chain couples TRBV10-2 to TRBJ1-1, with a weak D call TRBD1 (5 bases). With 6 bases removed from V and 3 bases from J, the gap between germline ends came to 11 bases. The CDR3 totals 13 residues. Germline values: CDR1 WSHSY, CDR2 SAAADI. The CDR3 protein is CASRAGFYTEAFF. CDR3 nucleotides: TGCGCCAGCAGGGCAGGGTTTTACACTGAAGCTTTCTTT.

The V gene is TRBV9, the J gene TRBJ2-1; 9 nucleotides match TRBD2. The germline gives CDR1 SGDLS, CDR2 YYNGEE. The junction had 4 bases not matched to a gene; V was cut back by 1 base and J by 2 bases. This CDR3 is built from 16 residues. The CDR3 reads CASSVSGLATYNEQFF. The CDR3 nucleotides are TGTGCCAGCAGCGTATCCGGACTAGCGACCTACAATGAGCAGTTCTTC.

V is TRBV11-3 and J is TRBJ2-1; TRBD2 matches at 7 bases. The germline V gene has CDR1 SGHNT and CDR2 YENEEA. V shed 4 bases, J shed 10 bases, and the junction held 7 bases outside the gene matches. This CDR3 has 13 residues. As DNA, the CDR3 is TGTGCCAGCAGCTGGGCGGGAGAGGGGGAGCAGTTCTTC. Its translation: CASSWAGEGEQFF. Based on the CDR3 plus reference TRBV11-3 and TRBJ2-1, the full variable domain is EAGVVQSPRYKIIEKKQPVAFWCNPISGHNTLYWYLQNLGQGPELLIRYENEEAVDDSQLPKDRFSAERLKGVDSTLKIQPAELGDSAVYLCASSWAGEGEQFFGPGTRLTVL.

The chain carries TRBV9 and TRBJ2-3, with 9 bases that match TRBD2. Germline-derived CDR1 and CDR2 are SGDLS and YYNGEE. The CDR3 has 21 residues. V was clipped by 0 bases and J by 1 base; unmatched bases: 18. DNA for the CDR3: TGTGCCAGCAGCGTAGCCCCATCGACTAGCGGCAGTTACACGCGCACAGATACGCAGTATTTT. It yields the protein CASSVAPSTSGSYTRTDTQYF.

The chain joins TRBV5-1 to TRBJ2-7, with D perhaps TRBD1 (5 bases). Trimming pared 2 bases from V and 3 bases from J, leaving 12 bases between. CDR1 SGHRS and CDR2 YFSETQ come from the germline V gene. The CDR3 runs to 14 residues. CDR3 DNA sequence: TGCGCCAGCAGCTTCGTGGCAGGGAACTACGAGCAGTACTTC. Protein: CASSFVAGNYEQYF.

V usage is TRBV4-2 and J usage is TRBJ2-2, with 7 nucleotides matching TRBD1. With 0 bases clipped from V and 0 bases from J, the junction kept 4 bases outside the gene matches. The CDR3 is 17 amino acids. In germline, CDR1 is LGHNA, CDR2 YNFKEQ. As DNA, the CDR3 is TGTGCCAGCAGCCAAGATCCGGGACAGTCGAACACCGGGGAGCTGTTTTTT. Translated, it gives CASSQDPGQSNTGELFF.

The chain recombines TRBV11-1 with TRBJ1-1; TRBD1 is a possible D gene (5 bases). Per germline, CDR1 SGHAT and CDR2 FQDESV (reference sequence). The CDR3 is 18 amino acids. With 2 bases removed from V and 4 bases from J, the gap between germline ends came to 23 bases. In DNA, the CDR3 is TGTGCCAGCAGCTTAAGCCTCCCGTTTGACTGGGGGATCACTGAAGCTTTCTTT. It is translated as CASSLSLPFDWGITEAFF. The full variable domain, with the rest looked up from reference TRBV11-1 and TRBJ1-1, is EAEVAQSPRYKITEKSQAVAFWCDPISGHATLYWYRQILGQGPELLVQFQDESVVDDSQLPKDRFSAERLKGVDSTLKIQPAELGDSAMYLCASSLSLPFDWGITEAFFGQGTRLTVV.

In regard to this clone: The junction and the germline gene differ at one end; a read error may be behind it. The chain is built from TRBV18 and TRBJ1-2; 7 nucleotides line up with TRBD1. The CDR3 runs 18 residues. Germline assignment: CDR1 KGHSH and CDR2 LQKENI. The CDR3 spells CASSPLTGDKGPNYGYTF. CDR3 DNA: TGTGCCAGCTCTCCACTCACAGGGGACAAGGGCCCTAACTATGGCTACACCTTC.

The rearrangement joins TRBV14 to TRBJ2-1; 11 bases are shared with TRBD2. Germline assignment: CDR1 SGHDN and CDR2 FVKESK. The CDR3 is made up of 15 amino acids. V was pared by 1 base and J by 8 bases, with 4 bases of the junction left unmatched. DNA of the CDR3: TGTGCCAGCAGCCAAGGGCTAGCGGGAGGACATGAGCAGTTCTTC. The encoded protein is CASSQGLAGGHEQFF.

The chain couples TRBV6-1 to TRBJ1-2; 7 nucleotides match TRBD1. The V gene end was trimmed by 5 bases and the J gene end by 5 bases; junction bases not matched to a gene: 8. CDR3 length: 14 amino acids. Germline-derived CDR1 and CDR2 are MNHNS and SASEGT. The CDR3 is CASSRQGVEYGYTF. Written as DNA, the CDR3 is TGTGCCAGCAGTCGACAGGGAGTAGAGTATGGCTACACCTTC.

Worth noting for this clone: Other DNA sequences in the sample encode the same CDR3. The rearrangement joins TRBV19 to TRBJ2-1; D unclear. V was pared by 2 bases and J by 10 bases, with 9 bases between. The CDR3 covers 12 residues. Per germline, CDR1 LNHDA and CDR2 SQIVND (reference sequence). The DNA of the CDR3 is TGTGCCAGTAGTATACAACGCGGCGAGCAGTTCTTC. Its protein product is CASSIQRGEQFF.

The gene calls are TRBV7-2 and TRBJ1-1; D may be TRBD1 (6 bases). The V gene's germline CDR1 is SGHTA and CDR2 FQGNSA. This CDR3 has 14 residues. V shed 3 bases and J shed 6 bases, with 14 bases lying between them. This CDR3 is CASSLMPGQSEAFF. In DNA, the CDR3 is TGTGCCAGCAGCTTGATGCCGGGACAATCTGAAGCTTTCTTT.

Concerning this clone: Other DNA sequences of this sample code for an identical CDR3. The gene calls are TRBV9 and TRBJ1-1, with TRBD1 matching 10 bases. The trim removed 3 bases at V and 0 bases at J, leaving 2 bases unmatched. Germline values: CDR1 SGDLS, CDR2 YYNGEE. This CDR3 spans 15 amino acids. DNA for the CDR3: TGTGCCAGCAGCGCGGGGACAGGGGTGAACACTGAAGCTTTCTTT. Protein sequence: CASSAGTGVNTEAFF.

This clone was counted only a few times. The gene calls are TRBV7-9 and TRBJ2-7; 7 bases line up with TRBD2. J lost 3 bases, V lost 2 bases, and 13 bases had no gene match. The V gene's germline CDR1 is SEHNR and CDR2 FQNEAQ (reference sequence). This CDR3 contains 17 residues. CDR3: CASSLTKRGSPYYEQYF. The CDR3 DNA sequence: TGTGCCAGCAGCTTAACGAAGCGGGGTTCCCCCTACTACGAGCAGTACTTC.

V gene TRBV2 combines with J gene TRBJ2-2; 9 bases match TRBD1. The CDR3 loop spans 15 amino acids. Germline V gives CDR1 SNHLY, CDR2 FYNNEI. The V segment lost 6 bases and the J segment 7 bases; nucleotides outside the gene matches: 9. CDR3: CASRSTGGRGGELFF. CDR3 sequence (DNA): TGTGCCAGCAGATCCACAGGGGGCAGGGGCGGGGAGCTGTTTTTT.

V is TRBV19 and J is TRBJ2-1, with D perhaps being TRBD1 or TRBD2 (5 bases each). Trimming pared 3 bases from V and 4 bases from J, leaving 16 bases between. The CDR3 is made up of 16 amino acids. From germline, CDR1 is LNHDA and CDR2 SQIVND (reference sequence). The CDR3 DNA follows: TGTGCCAGTAGTATCGGTTGGGGGAGCTTGTACAATGAGCAGTTCTTC. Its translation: CASSIGWGSLYNEQFF.

CDR3 loop: CATRPIAGGNTQYF. CDR3 sequence (DNA): TGCGCCACCCGACCCATAGCGGGAGGAAATACGCAGTATTTT. V and J are TRBV5-1 and TRBJ2-3; TRBD2 matches at 10 bases. CDR1 is SGHRS, CDR2 YFSETQ, per germline. The CDR3 consists of 14 residues. Trimming cost V 9 bases and J 7 bases; bases outside gene matches: 11. The full variable domain, completed using reference TRBV5-1 and TRBJ2-3, is KAGVTQTPRYLIKTRGQQVTLSCSPISGHRSVSWYQQTPGQGLQFLFEYFSETQRNKGNFPGRFSGRQFSNSRSEMNVSTLELGDSALYLCATRPIAGGNTQYFGPGTRLTVL.

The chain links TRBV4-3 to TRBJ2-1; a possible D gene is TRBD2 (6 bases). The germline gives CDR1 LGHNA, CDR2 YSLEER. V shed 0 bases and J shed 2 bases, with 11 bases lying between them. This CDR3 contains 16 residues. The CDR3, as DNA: TGCGCCAGCAGCCAAGAAACGGCGGGAACCTACAATGAGCAGTTCTTC. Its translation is CASSQETAGTYNEQFF.